These T cell receptor beta chains were read from a single sample in a study of cytomegalovirus exposure and HLA in healthy donors. Here immunoSEQ multiplex PCR was the method, and the copy in TCRdb shows in-frame clones only, minus some. The sample comprises over 200,000 clones, about nine tenths of which are singletons, and roughly 2% rests with the top ten. Sequenced: PBMCs. Receptors originate from a woman younger than 30 in good health and CMV-seropositive. Each CDR3 is given with its conserved first and last residue. A D gene is named only where the DNA matches it firmly.

D: TRBD2; V: TRBV7-8; J: TRBJ2-7; CDR3: CASSQPRTSSYEQYF
D: NA; V: TRBV12-5; J: TRBJ1-2; CDR3: CASGLVPGETYGYTF
D: NA; V: TRBV29-1; J: TRBJ1-1; CDR3: CSAGTGGGRWYTEAFF
D: TRBD1; V: TRBV28; J: TRBJ2-5; CDR3: CASRDRGTETQYF
D: TRBD1; V: TRBV5-1; J: TRBJ1-1; CDR3: CASSYGQGTEAFF
D: TRBD1; V: TRBV2; J: TRBJ1-2; CDR3: CASGGTAHGYTF
D: TRBD1; V: TRBV10-1; J: TRBJ2-3; CDR3: CASSVRGLQDTQYF
D: TRBD1; V: TRBV29-1; J: TRBJ1-5; CDR3: CSFRDRGPDQPQHF
D: NA; V: TRBV7-6; J: TRBJ2-7; CDR3: CASSAPSGDEQYF
D: TRBD1; V: TRBV6-4; J: TRBJ1-2; CDR3: CASSEWQGAKYGYTF
D: TRBD2; V: TRBV9; J: TRBJ2-1; CDR3: CASSSLADNEQFF
D: TRBD1; V: TRBV5-4; J: TRBJ1-2; CDR3: CASSTRTGENYGYTF
D: TRBD2; V: TRBV6-5; J: TRBJ2-7; CDR3: CASSYSPAGAYEQYF
D: NA; V: TRBV27; J: TRBJ2-1; CDR3: CASSLMPGFGEQFF
D: NA; V: TRBV28; J: TRBJ2-2; CDR3: CATHSPANTGELFF
D: TRBD2; V: TRBV7-8; J: TRBJ2-7; CDR3: CASSLPQREHSYEQYF
D: NA; V: TRBV6-5; J: TRBJ2-7; CDR3: CASGREREQYF
D: NA; V: TRBV30; J: TRBJ2-7; CDR3: CAWSVSREAYEQYF
D: TRBD1; V: TRBV5-1; J: TRBJ2-1; CDR3: CASSSAGGYNEQFF
D: TRBD2; V: TRBV10-3; J: TRBJ2-1; CDR3: CAISPGLAPGHNEQFF
D: NA; V: TRBV6-7; J: TRBJ1-1; CDR3: CASSYCGHPPHANTEAFF
D: NA; V: TRBV5-4; J: TRBJ2-7; CDR3: CASSILSYEQYF
D: NA; V: TRBV30; J: TRBJ1-2; CDR3: CAWSVQGLYGYTF
D: TRBD1; V: TRBV4-1; J: TRBJ2-1; CDR3: CASSQAHRGLYNEQFF
D: TRBD2; V: TRBV18; J: TRBJ2-4; CDR3: CASSPGTTKNIQYF
D: TRBD2; V: TRBV18; J: TRBJ2-3; CDR3: CASSQLATLTDTQYF
D: TRBD2; V: TRBV5-6; J: TRBJ2-5; CDR3: CASLTSGRVAETQYF
D: TRBD1; V: TRBV30; J: TRBJ2-7; CDR3: CAWSVLPGGYEQYF
D: TRBD2; V: TRBV19; J: TRBJ2-1; CDR3: CASSIGGAGTYNEQFF
D: NA; V: TRBV11-2; J: TRBJ2-1; CDR3: CASSLVFDGDSSLHEQFF
D: TRBD1; V: TRBV15; J: TRBJ2-5; CDR3: CATSRGGQVDLQETQYF
D: TRBD1; V: TRBV28; J: TRBJ2-7; CDR3: CASSLRKDRVRSYEQYF
D: NA; V: TRBV6-5; J: TRBJ2-7; CDR3: CASSSGAGIYEQYF
D: TRBD1; V: TRBV5-1; J: TRBJ1-1; CDR3: CASSLGDRVTEAFF
D: NA; V: TRBV5-1; J: TRBJ2-5; CDR3: CASSLSRSQETQYF
D: TRBD2; V: TRBV5-6; J: TRBJ2-5; CDR3: CASIGTSGGSGRVTQYF
D: NA; V: TRBV6-5; J: TRBJ1-1; CDR3: CASSQTANTEAFF
D: TRBD2; V: TRBV5-4; J: TRBJ2-7; CDR3: CASSSRLAGGHGEQYF
D: TRBD1; V: TRBV4-1; J: TRBJ2-2; CDR3: CASSQDRGRITGELFF
D: TRBD2; V: TRBV27; J: TRBJ2-1; CDR3: CASSVSGRAYYNEQFF
D: TRBD1; V: TRBV5-1; J: TRBJ2-2; CDR3: CASSVGTGRPGELFF
D: TRBD1; V: TRBV4-1; J: TRBJ1-2; CDR3: CASSLTAWTGEDNYGYTF
D: TRBD2; V: TRBV11-3; J: TRBJ2-1; CDR3: CASSLGASGANEQFF
D: NA; V: TRBV12-5; J: TRBJ1-4; CDR3: CASGLNFPEKLFF
D: TRBD1; V: TRBV28; J: TRBJ2-7; CDR3: CATWTGEGSYEQYF
D: TRBD2; V: TRBV19; J: TRBJ2-1; CDR3: CASKGLAVPNEQFF
D: NA; V: TRBV9; J: TRBJ2-1; CDR3: CASSVGGVSRSSYNEQFF
D: TRBD1; V: TRBV7-3; J: TRBJ2-2; CDR3: CASGADRGTGELFF